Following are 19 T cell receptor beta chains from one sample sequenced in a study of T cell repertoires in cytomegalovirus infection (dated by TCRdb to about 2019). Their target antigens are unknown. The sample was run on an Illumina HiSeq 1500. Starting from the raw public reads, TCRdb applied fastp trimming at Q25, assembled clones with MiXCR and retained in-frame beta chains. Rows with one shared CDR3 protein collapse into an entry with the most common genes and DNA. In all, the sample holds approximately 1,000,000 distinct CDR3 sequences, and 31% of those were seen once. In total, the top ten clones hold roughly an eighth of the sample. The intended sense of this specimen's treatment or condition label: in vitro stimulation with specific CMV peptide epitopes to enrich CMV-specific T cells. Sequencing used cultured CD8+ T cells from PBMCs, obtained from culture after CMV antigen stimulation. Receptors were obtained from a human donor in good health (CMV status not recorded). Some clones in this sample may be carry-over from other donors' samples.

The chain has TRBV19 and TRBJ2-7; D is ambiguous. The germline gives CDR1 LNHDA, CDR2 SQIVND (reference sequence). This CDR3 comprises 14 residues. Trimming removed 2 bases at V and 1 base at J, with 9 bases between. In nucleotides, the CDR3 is TGTGCCAGTAGTATAATTGGGGATTCCTACGAGCAGTACTTC. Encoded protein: CASSIIGDSYEQYF.

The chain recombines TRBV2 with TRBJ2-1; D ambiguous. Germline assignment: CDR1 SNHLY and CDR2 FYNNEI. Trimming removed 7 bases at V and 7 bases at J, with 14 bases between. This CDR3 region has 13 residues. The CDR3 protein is CASTPRKVNEQFF. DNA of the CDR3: TGTGCCAGCACCCCTCGTAAAGTAAATGAGCAGTTCTTC.

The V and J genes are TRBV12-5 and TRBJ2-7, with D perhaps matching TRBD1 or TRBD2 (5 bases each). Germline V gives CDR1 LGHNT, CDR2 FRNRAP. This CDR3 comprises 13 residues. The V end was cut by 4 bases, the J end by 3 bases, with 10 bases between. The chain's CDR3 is CASGWDVNYEQYF. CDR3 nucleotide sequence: TGTGCTAGTGGTTGGGACGTTAACTACGAGCAGTACTTC.

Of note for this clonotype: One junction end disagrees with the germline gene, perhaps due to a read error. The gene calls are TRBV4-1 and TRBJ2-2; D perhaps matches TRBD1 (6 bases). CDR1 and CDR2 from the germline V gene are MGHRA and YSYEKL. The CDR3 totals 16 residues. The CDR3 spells CASSPSGRDNTGELFF. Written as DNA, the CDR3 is TGCGCCAGCAGCCCGTCCGGCAGGGACAACACCGGGGAGTTGTTTTTT.

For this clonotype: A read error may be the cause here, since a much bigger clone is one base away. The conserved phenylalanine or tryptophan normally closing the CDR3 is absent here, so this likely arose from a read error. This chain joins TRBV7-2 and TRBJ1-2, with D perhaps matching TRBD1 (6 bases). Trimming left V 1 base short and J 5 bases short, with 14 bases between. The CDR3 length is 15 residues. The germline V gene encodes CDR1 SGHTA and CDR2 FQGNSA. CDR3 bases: TGTGCCAGCAGCTTAGGGGGGCAAGGGGTGTATGGCTACACCTAC. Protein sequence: CASSLGGQGVYGYTY.

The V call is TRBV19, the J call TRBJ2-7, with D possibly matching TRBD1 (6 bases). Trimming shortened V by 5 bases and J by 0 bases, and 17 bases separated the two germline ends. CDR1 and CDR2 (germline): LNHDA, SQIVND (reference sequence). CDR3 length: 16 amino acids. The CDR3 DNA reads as TGTGCCAGTAGTTTCCGACGACAGGTGCCCTCCTACGAGCAGTACTTC. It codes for CASSFRRQVPSYEQYF.

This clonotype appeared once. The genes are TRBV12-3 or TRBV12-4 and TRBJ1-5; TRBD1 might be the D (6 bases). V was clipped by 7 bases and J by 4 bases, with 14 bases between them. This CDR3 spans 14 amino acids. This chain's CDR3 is CASTAWGQNQPQHF. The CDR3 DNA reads TGTGCCAGCACCGCCTGGGGACAAAATCAGCCCCAGCATTTT.

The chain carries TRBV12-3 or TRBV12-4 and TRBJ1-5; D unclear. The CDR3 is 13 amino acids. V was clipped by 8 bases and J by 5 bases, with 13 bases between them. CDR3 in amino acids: CASCRGRHQPQHF. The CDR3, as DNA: TGTGCCAGCTGCCGGGGAAGACATCAGCCCCAGCATTTT.

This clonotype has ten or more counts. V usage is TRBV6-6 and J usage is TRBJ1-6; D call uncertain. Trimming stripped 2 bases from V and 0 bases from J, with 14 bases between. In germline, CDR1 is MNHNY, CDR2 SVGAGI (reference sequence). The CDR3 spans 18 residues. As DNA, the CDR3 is TGTGCCAGCAGTTACCCTAAGGGAGGGAGCTCCTATAATTCACCCCTCCACTTT. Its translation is CASSYPKGGSSYNSPLHF.

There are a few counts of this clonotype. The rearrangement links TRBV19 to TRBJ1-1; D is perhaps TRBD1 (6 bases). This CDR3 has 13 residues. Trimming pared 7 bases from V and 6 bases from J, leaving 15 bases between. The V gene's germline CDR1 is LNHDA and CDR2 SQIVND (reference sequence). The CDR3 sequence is CASTLGQTSEAFF. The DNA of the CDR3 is TGTGCCAGTACCCTAGGACAGACTTCTGAAGCTTTCTTT.

The CDR3 DNA sequence: TGTGCCAGCAGTCCCCAAGGGTCGGGCGAGCAGTACGTC. Protein sequence: CASSPQGSGEQYV. This rearrangement joins TRBV7-9 to TRBJ2-7; D is undetermined. V lost 6 bases to trimming and J lost 6 bases, with 15 bases between them. In germline, CDR1 is SEHNR, CDR2 FQNEAQ (reference sequence). This CDR3 comprises 13 residues.

CDR3 residues: CASISDSTDTQYF. CDR3 in DNA: TGTGCCAGCATAAGCGATAGCACAGATACGCAGTATTTT. This chain connects TRBV12-3 or TRBV12-4 to TRBJ2-3; D unresolved. Trimming took off 7 bases at V and 0 bases at J, with 8 bases between the two ends. The CDR3 has 13 residues.

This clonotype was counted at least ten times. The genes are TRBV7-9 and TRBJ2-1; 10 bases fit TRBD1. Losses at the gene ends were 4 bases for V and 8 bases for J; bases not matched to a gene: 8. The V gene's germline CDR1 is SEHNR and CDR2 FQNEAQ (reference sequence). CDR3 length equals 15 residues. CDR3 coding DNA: TGTGCCAGCAGCTCACCGGGACAGGGGTTTCATGAGCAGTTCTTC. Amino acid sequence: CASSSPGQGFHEQFF.

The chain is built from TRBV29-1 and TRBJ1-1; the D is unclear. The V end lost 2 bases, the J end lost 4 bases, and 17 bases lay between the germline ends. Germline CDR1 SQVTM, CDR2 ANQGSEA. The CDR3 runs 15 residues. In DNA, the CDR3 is TGCAGCGTTGAAAATTTAGGCAGCAAGGGCACTGAAGCTTTCTTT. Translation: CSVENLGSKGTEAFF.

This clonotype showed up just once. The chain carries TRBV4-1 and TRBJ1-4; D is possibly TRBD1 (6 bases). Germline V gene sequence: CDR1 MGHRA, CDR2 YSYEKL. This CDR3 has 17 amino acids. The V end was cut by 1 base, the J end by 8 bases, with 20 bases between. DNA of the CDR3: TGCGCCAGCAGCCAAGTATTGCAGGGGCCCCCGGGAGAAAAACTGTTTTTT. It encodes CASSQVLQGPPGEKLFF.

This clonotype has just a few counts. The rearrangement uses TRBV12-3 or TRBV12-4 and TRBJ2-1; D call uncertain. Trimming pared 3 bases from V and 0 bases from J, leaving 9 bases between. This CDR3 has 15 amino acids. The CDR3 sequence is CASSFNHPSYNEQFF. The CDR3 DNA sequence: TGTGCCAGCAGTTTCAACCACCCCTCCTACAATGAGCAGTTCTTC.

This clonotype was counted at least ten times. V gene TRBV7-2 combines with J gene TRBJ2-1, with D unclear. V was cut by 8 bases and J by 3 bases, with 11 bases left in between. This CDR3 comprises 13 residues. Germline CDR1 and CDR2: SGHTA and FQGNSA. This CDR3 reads CASSYWLYNEQFF. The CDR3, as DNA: TGTGCCAGCTCCTACTGGCTCTACAATGAGCAGTTCTTC. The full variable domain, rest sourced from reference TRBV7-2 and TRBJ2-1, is GAGVSQSPSNKVTEKGKDVELRCDPISGHTALYWYRQSLGQGLEFLIYFQGNSAPDKSGLPSDRFSAERTGGSVSTLTIQRTQQEDSAVYLCASSYWLYNEQFFGPGTRLTVL.

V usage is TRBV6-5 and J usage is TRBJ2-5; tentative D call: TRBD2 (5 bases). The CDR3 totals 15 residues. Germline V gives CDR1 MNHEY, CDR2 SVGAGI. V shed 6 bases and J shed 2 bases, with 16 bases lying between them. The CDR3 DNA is TGTGCCAGCAGCTTCGAAGGACTTTTGCAAGAGACCCAGTACTTC. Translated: CASSFEGLLQETQYF.

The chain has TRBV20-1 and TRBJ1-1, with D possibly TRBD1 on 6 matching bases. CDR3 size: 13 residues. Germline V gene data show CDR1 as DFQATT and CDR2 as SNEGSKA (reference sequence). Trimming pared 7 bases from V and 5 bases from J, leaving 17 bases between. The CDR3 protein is CSVPGGVITEAFF. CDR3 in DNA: TGCAGTGTCCCCGGGGGCGTGATTACTGAAGCTTTCTTT.